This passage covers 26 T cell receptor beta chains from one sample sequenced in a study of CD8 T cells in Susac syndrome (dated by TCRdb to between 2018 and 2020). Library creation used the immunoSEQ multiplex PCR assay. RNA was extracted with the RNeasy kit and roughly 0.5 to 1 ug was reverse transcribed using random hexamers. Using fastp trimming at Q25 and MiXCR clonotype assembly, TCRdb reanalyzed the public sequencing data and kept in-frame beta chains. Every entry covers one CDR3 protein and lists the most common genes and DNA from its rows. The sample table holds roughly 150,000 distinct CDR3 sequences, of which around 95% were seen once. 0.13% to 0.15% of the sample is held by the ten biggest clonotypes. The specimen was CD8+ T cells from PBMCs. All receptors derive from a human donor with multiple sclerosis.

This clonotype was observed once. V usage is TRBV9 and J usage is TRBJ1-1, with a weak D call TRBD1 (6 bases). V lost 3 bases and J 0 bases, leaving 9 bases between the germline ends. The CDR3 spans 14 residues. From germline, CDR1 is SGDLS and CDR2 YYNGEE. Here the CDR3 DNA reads TGTGCCAGCAGCGCGGACAGTTTGAACACTGAAGCTTTCTTT. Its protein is CASSADSLNTEAFF. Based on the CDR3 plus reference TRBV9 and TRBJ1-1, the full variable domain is DSGVTQTPKHLITATGQRVTLRCSPRSGDLSVYWYQQSLDQGLQFLIQYYNGEERAKGNILERFSAQQFPDLHSELNLSSLELGDSALYFCASSADSLNTEAFFGQGTRLTVV.

The DNA of the CDR3 is TGTGCCACCGTAAACAGGGTGGGCTCTGGGGACACTGAAGCTTTCTTT. As protein: CATVNRVGSGDTEAFF. The chain employs TRBV15 and TRBJ1-1; TRBD1 might be the D (6 bases). The CDR3 is 16 residues long. Per the germline V gene, CDR1 is LNHNV and CDR2 is YYDKDF (reference sequence). Trimming stripped 8 bases from V and 3 bases from J, with 22 bases between.

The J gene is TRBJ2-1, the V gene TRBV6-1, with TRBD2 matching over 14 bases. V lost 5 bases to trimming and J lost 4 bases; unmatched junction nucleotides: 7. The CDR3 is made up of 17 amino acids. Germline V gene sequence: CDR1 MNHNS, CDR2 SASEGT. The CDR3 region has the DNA TGTGCCAGCAGTACCGGGACTAGCGGGGGCCTATACAATGAGCAGTTCTTC. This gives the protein CASSTGTSGGLYNEQFF.

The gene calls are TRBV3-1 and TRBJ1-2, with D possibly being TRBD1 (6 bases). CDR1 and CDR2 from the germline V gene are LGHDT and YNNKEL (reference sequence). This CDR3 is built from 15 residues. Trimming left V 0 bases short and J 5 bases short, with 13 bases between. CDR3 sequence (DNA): TGTGCCAGCAGCCAAGAGGACAGCGTGGGGTATGGCTACACCTTC. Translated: CASSQEDSVGYGYTF.

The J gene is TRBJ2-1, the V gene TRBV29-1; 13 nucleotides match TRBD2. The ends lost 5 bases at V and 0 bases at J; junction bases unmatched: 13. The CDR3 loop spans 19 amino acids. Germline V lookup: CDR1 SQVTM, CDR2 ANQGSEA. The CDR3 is CSVRGRTSGGTASYNEQFF. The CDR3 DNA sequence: TGCAGCGTTCGAGGACGGACTAGCGGGGGCACGGCCTCCTACAATGAGCAGTTCTTC.

Here the CDR3 reads CSAVSRDRDHMNTEAFF. The CDR3 DNA reads TGCAGTGCTGTGTCCCGGGACAGGGACCATATGAACACTGAAGCTTTCTTT. This chain connects TRBV20-1 to TRBJ1-1, with 9 bases matching TRBD1. Germline loops: CDR1 DFQATT, CDR2 SNEGSKA (reference sequence). V was clipped by 5 bases and J by 0 bases; unmatched bases: 13. The CDR3 runs 17 residues.

The CDR3, as DNA: TGTGCCAGCAGCTTGGGGACAGGCCTTAGCACAGATACGCAGTATTTT. Translation gives CASSLGTGLSTDTQYF. The V call is TRBV11-2, the J call TRBJ2-3, with 8 positions matching TRBD1. Trimming cost V 3 bases and J 0 bases; bases outside gene matches: 5. Germline lookup yields CDR1 SGHAT and CDR2 FQNNGV. The CDR3 extends over 16 amino acids.

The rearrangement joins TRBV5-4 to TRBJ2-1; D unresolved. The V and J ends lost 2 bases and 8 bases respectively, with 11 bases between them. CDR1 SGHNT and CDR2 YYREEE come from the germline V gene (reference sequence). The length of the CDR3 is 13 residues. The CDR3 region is CASSFGPAYEQFF. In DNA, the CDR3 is TGTGCCAGCAGCTTCGGGCCAGCCTATGAGCAGTTCTTC.

The CDR3 bases are TGCAGTGCTCCTCAAGCGGGGGGGCAGACCTACAATGAGCAGTTCTTC. Translating gives CSAPQAGGQTYNEQFF. The chain combines TRBV20-1 with TRBJ2-1; 10 nucleotides align to TRBD2. V lost 5 bases and J lost 2; bases outside the gene matches: 9. Germline V gene lookup returns CDR1 DFQATT and CDR2 SNEGSKA (reference sequence). The CDR3 is made up of 16 amino acids.

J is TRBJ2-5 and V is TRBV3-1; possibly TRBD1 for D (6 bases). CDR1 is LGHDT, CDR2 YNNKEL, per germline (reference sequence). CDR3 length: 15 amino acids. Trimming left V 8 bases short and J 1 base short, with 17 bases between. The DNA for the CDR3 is TGTGCCAGCGAATGGGCAGGGGAAACCCAAGAGACCCAGTACTTC. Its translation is CASEWAGETQETQYF.

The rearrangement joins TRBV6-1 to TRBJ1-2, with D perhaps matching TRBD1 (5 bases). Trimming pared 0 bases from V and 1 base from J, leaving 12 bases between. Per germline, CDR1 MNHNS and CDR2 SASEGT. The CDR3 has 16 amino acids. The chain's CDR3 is CASSEAGAEVNYGYTF. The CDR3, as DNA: TGTGCCAGCAGTGAAGCCGGGGCCGAAGTTAACTATGGCTACACCTTC.

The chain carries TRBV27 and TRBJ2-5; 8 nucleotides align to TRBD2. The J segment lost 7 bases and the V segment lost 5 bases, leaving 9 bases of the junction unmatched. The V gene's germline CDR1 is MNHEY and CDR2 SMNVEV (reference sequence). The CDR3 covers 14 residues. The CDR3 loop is CASSPGGEPRTQYF. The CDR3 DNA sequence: TGTGCCAGCAGTCCCGGGGGGGAACCGAGGACCCAGTACTTC.

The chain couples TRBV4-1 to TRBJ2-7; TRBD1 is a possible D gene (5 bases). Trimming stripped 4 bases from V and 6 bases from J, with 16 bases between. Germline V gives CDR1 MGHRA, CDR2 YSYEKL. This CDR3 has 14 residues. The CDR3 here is CASSREPQGSEQYF. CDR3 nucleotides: TGCGCCAGCAGCCGCGAGCCCCAGGGTTCCGAGCAGTACTTC.

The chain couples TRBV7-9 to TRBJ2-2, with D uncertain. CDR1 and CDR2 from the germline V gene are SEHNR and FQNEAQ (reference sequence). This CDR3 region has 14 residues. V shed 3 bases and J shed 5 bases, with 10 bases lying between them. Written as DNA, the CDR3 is TGTGCCAGCAGCTTTATGGCAAAAACCGGGGAGCTGTTTTTT. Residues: CASSFMAKTGELFF.

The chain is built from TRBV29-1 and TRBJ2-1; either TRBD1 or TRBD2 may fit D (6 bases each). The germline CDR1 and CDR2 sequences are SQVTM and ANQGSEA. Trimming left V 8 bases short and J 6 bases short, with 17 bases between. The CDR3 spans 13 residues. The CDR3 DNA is TGCAGCACTGAGGGGGGCGAGGTCAATGAGCAGTTCTTC. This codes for CSTEGGEVNEQFF.

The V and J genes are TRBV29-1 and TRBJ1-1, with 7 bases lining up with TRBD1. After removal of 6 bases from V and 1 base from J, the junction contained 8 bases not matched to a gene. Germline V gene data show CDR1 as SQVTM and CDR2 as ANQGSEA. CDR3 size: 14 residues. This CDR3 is CSVSLTGPNTEAFF. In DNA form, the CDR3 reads TGCAGCGTCTCACTGACAGGGCCGAACACTGAAGCTTTCTTT.

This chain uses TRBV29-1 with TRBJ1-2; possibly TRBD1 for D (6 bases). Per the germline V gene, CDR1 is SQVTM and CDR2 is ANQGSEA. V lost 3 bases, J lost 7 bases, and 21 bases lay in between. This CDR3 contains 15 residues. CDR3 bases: TGCAGCGTTGAGTGGACGGACAGCTCCTGGGGTGGCTACACCTTC. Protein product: CSVEWTDSSWGGYTF.

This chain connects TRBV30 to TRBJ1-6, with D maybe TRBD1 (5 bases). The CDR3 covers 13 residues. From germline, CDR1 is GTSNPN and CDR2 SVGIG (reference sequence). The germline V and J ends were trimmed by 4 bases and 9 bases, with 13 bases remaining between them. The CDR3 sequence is CAWTQGIGSPLHF. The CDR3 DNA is TGTGCCTGGACTCAGGGAATCGGTTCACCCCTCCACTTT.

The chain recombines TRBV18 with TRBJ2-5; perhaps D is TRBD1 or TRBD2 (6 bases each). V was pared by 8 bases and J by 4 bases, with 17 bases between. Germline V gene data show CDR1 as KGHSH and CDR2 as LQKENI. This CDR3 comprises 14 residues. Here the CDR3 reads CASQEGGLGETQYF. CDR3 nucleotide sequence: TGTGCCAGCCAGGAGGGGGGACTCGGAGAGACCCAGTACTTC. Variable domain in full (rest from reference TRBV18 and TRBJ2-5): NAGVMQNPRHLVRRRGQEARLRCSPMKGHSHVYWYRQLPEEGLKFMVYLQKENIIDESGMPKERFSAEFPKEGPSILRIQQVVRGDSAAYFCASQEGGLGETQYFGPGTRLLVL.

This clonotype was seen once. As DNA, the CDR3 is TGTGCCACCTCCTCTGGGGGACAGGTCAGAGATACGCAGTATTTT. Its translation is CATSSGGQVRDTQYF. The rearrangement links TRBV15 to TRBJ2-3, with 8 bases matching TRBD1. The ends lost 8 bases at V and 5 bases at J; junction bases unmatched: 12. The CDR3 runs to 15 residues. The germline V gene encodes CDR1 LNHNV and CDR2 YYDKDF (reference sequence). The complete variable domain, with remaining parts taken from reference TRBV15 and TRBJ2-3, reads DAMVIQNPRYQVTQFGKPVTLSCSQTLNHNVMYWYQQKSSQAPKLLFHYYDKDFNNEADTPDNFQSRRPNTSFCFLDIRSPGLGDTAMYLCATSSGGQVRDTQYFGPGTRLTVL.

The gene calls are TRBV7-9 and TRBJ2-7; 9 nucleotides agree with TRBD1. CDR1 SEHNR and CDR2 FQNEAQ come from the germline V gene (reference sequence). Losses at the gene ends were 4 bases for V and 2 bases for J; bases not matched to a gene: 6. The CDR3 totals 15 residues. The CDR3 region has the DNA TGTGCCAGCAGCTCGACAGGGGGAGGAACCTACGAGCAGTACTTC. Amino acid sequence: CASSSTGGGTYEQYF.

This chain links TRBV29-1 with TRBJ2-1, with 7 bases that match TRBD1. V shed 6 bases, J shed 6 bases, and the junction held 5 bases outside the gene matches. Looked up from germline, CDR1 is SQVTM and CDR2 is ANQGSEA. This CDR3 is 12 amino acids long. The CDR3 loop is CSVAGTANEQFF. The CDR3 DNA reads TGCAGCGTAGCCGGGACAGCCAATGAGCAGTTCTTC.

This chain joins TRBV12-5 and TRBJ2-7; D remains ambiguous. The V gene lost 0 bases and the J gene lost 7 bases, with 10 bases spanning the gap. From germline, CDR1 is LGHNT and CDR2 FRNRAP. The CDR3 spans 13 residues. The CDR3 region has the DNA TGTGCTAGTGGTTTGGTGGACCGTTTTGAGCAGTACTTC. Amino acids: CASGLVDRFEQYF.

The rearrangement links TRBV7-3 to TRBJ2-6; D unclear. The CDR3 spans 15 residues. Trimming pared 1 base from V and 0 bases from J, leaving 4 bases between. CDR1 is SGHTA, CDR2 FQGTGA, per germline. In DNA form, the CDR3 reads TGTGCCAGCAGCTTAAGTGGCTCTGGGGCCAACGTCCTGACTTTC. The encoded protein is CASSLSGSGANVLTF. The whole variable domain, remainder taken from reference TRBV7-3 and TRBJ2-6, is GAGVSQTPSNKVTEKGKYVELRCDPISGHTALYWYRQSLGQGPEFLIYFQGTGAADDSGLPNDRFFAVRPEGSVSTLKIQRTERGDSAVYLCASSLSGSGANVLTFGAGSRLTVL.

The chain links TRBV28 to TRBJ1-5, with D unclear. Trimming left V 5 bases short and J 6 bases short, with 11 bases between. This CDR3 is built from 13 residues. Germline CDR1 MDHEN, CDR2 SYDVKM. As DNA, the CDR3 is TGTGCCAGCAGTCTTGGGAGAAGTCAGCCCCAGCATTTT. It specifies CASSLGRSQPQHF.

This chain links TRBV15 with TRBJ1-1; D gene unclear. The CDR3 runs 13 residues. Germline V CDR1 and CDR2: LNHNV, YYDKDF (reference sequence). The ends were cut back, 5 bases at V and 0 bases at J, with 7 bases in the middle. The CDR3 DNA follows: TGTGCCACCAGCGGTTGGCTGAACACTGAAGCTTTCTTT. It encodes CATSGWLNTEAFF.